A single T cell receptor (beta chain) is shown here with its context. Axillary draining lymph nodes of breast cancer patients supplied the node samples. Germline CDR1 is LNHDA and CDR2 is SQIVND (reference sequence). The CDR3 is made up of 13 amino acids. V was trimmed by 4 bases and J by 2 bases, leaving 8 bases between them. The sample originates from a study of breast tumors, draining lymph nodes, adjacent tissues. TCRdb re-called the multiplex PCR reads through MiXCR, storing one row per CDR3 protein. The repertoire holds some 230,000 distinct CDR3 sequences, with less than 40% as singletons. The sequencing input was axillary lymph node tissue. This chain links TRBV19 with TRBJ1-1, with D hard to call. The source is a female donor with breast cancer. Some clones in this sample may be carry-over from other donors' samples. CDR3 loop: CASSNSLNTEAFF. CDR3 DNA: TGTGCCAGTAGTAACAGCCTCAACACTGAAGCTTTCTTT.